A single sample is the source of the 6 T cell receptor beta chains below, sequenced in a study of blood T cell repertoires in COVID-19 (dated by TCRdb to between 2020 and 2021). The library relied on the immunoSEQ multiplex PCR assay. Imported from immuneACCESS, the table was reduced by TCRdb to in-frame sequences with V and J called. These copies leave out some clones; in studies compared against another copy, an unresolved V gene accounts for under half, and the cause of the remainder is not known. The sample table holds approximately 170,000 clones, of which approximately 86% were seen once. About 1.2% of the sample rests with the top ten. Sequenced input: peripheral blood. Every receptor here comes from a man aged 60 to 75 who had recovered from COVID-19.

This rearrangement joins TRBV5-1 to TRBJ1-3; TRBD1 might be the D (6 bases). V was trimmed by 2 bases and J by 0 bases, leaving 15 bases between them. Per germline, CDR1 SGHRS and CDR2 YFSETQ. The CDR3 covers 17 residues. CDR3 sequence: CASSFLPTGPSGNTIYF. The CDR3 bases are TGCGCCAGCAGCTTTCTCCCTACAGGGCCCTCTGGAAACACCATATATTTT. The full variable domain, with the rest looked up from reference TRBV5-1 and TRBJ1-3, is KAGVTQTPRYLIKTRGQQVTLSCSPISGHRSVSWYQQTPGQGLQFLFEYFSETQRNKGNFPGRFSGRQFSNSRSEMNVSTLELGDSALYLCASSFLPTGPSGNTIYFGEGSWLTVV.

The chain joins TRBV30 to TRBJ1-3, with D tentatively TRBD1 (5 bases). Trimming took off 5 bases at V and 8 bases at J, with 13 bases between the two ends. Germline V gene lookup returns CDR1 GTSNPN and CDR2 SVGIG (reference sequence). The CDR3 is 12 residues long. The CDR3 DNA follows: TGTGCCTGGTCGGGCCGCAGGGACACCATATATTTT. The encoded protein is CAWSGRRDTIYF.

This clone came up once. The chain employs TRBV7-3 and TRBJ2-3; no clear D gene. Germline CDR1 SGHTA, CDR2 FQGTGA. V was cut by 4 bases and J by 0 bases, with 11 bases left in between. CDR3 size: 15 residues. CDR3 bases: TGTGCCAGCAGCTCCAAGCGCACTAGCACAGATACGCAGTATTTT. It yields the protein CASSSKRTSTDTQYF. The full variable domain, completed using reference TRBV7-3 and TRBJ2-3, is GAGVSQTPSNKVTEKGKYVELRCDPISGHTALYWYRQSLGQGPEFLIYFQGTGAADDSGLPNDRFFAVRPEGSVSTLKIQRTERGDSAVYLCASSSKRTSTDTQYFGPGTRLTVL.

The V and J genes are TRBV27 and TRBJ1-4; 7 bases line up with TRBD1. Losses at the gene ends were 2 bases for V and 6 bases for J; bases not matched to a gene: 6. The CDR3 spans 15 residues. Germline loops: CDR1 MNHEY, CDR2 SMNVEV (reference sequence). CDR3 protein: CASSLRLDRHEKLFF. The CDR3 DNA follows: TGTGCCAGCAGTTTACGTCTGGACAGGCATGAAAAACTGTTTTTT.

This rearrangement joins TRBV15 to TRBJ1-1; D perhaps matches TRBD1 (6 bases). From germline, CDR1 is LNHNV and CDR2 YYDKDF (reference sequence). This CDR3 has 15 residues. With 0 bases removed from V and 5 bases from J, the gap between germline ends came to 13 bases. CDR3 sequence (DNA): TGTGCCACCAGCAGAGATGCAGGGGCCGGGACTGAAGCTTTCTTT. Its translation: CATSRDAGAGTEAFF.

J is TRBJ1-2 and V is TRBV15, with D unresolved. Germline V gene sequence: CDR1 LNHNV, CDR2 YYDKDF (reference sequence). V lost 4 bases and J lost 8, with 14 bases in between. This CDR3 comprises 13 residues. CDR3 loop: CATSTRYIAGYTF. The DNA of the CDR3 is TGTGCCACCAGCACGCGATACATAGCGGGCTACACCTTC. Full variable domain (missing parts from reference TRBV15 and TRBJ1-2): DAMVIQNPRYQVTQFGKPVTLSCSQTLNHNVMYWYQQKSSQAPKLLFHYYDKDFNNEADTPDNFQSRRPNTSFCFLDIRSPGLGDTAMYLCATSTRYIAGYTFGSGTRLTVV.